The following is a T cell receptor (beta chain) sequence with its context. Its antigen is as yet unknown. Trimming cost V 1 base and J 2 bases, with 8 bases left between them. Per germline, CDR1 MNHEY and CDR2 SVGAGI. CDR3 length: 14 amino acids. The source of the sample is a study of T-cell memory formation after mild COVID-19. Study-level findings and limits: Day 15 to 85 contractors were CD4/CD8 balanced; later expanders leaned CD4+.

TCRdb reprocessed the 5' RACE reads via MiXCR and lists one record per CDR3 protein. This table holds 410,000 or so distinct CDR3 sequences, 20% to 25% found once. The TCR comes from an adult woman who had mild COVID-19 (a few samples of this study predate the infection). Cell type and time point are not known. The specimen was PBMCs or a T cell subset sorted from them (not recorded which). The genes are TRBV6-5 and TRBJ1-2; no reliable D call. CDR3 residues: CASSYYVGNYGYTF. Written as DNA, the CDR3 is TGTGCCAGCAGTTACTACGTGGGGAACTATGGCTACACCTTC.